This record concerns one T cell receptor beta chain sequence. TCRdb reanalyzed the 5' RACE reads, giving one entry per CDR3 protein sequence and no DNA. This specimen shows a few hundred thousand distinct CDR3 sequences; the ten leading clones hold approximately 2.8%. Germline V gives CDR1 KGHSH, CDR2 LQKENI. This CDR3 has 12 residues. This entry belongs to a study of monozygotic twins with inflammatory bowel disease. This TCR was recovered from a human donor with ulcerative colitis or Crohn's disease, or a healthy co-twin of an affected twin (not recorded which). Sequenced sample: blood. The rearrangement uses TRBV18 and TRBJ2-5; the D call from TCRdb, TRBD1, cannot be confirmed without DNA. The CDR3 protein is CASSPVRGTQYF. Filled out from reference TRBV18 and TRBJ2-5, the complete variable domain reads NAGVMQNPRHLVRRRGQEARLRCSPMKGHSHVYWYRQLPEEGLKFMVYLQKENIIDESGMPKERFSAEFPKEGPSILRIQQVVRGDSAAYFCASSPVRGTQYFGPGTRLLVL.